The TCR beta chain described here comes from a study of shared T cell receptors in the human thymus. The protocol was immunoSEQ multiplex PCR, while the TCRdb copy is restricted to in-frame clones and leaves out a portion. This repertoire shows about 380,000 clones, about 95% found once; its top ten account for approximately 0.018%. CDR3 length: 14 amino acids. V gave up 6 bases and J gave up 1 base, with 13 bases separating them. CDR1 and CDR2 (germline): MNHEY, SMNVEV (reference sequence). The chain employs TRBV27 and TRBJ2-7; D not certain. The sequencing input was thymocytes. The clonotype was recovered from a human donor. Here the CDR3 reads CASSAGGRSYEQYF. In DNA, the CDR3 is TGTGCCAGCAGCGCCGGCGGACGGTCCTACGAGCAGTACTTC.